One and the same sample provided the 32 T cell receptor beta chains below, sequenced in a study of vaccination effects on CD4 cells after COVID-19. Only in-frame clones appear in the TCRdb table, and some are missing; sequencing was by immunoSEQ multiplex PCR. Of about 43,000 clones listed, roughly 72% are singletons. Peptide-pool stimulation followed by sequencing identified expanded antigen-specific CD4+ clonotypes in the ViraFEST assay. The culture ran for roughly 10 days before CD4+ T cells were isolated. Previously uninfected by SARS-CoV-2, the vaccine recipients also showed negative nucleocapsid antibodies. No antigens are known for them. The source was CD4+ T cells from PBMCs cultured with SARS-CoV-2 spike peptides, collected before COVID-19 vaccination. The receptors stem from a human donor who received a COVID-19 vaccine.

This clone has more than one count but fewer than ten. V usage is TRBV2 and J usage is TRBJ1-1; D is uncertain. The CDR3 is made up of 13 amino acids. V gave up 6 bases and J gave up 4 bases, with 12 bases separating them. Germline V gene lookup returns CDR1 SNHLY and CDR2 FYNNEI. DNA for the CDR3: TGTGCCAGCAGACATAAACCCAGCACTGAAGCTTTCTTT. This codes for CASRHKPSTEAFF.

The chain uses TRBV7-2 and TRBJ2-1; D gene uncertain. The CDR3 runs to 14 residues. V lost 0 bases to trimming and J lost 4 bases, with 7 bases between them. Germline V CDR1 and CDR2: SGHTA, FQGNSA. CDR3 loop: CASSLARSYNEQFF. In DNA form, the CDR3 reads TGTGCCAGCAGCTTAGCCAGGTCTTACAATGAGCAGTTCTTC.

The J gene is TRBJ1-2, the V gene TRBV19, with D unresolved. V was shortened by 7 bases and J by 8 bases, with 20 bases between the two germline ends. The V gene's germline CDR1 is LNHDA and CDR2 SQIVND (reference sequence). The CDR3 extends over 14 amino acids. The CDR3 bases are TGTGCCAGTACTCTGGACCGCCGCCCGGAAGGCTACACCTTC. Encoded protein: CASTLDRRPEGYTF.

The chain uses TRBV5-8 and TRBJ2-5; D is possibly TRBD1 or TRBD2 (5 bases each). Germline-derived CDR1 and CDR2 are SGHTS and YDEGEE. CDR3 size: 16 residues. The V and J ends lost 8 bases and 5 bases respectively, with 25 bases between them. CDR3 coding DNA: TGTGCCAGTCCCGAGGGGCTACTTAGCGTCCGGGAGACCCAGTACTTC. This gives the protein CASPEGLLSVRETQYF.

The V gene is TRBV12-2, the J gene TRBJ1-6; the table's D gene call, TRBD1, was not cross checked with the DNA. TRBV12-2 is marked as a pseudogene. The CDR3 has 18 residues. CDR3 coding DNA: TGTGCAAGTCGCACTGAAGAAATGACAGAATCGTATAATTCACCCCTCCACTTT. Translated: CASRTEEMTESYNSPLHF.

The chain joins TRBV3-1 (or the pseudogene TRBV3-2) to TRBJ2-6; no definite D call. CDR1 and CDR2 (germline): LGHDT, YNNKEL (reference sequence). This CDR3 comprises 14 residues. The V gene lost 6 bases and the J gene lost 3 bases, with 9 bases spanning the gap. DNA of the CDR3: TGTGCCAGCAGTCCCATATATGGGGCCAACGTCCTGACTTTC. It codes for CASSPIYGANVLTF.

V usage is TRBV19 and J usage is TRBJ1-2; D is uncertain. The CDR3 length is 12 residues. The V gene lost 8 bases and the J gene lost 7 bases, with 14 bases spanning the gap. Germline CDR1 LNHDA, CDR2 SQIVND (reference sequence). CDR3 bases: TGTGCCAGTTACGACGGATCCGCTGGCTACACCTTC. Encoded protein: CASYDGSAGYTF.

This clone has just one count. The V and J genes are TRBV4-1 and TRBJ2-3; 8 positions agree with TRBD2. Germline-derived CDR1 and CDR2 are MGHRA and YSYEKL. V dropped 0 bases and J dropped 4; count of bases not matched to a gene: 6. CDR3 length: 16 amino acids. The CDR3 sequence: CASSQDGGLEADTQYF. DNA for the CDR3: TGCGCCAGCAGCCAAGATGGGGGACTAGAGGCAGATACGCAGTATTTT.

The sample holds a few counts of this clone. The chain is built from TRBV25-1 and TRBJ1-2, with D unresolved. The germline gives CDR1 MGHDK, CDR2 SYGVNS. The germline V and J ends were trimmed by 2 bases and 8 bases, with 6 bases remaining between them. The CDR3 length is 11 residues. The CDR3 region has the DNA TGTGCCAGCAGTGAACCGGGGGGCTACACCTTC. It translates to CASSEPGGYTF.

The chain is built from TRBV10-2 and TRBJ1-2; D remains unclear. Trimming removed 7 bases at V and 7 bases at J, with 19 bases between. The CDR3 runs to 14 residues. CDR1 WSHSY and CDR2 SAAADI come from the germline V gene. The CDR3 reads CASTLLLSASGYTF. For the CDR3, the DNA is TGCGCCAGCACCCTTCTACTGTCTGCGTCTGGCTACACCTTC.

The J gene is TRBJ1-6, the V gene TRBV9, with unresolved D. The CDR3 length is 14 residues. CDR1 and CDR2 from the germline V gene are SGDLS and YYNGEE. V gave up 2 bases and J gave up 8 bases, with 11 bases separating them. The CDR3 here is CASSVDGVYSPLHF. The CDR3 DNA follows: TGTGCCAGCAGCGTGGACGGGGTTTATTCACCCCTCCACTTT.

The CDR3 region has the DNA TGTGCCACCAGTGACCAGGGACAGATGAAGACCCAGTACTTC. Translated, it gives CATSDQGQMKTQYF. This sequence joins TRBV24-1 and TRBJ2-5, with 7 nucleotides matching TRBD1. V was clipped by 4 bases and J by 6 bases; unmatched bases: 7. The CDR3 has 14 residues. The germline CDR1 and CDR2 sequences are KGHDR and SFDVKD.

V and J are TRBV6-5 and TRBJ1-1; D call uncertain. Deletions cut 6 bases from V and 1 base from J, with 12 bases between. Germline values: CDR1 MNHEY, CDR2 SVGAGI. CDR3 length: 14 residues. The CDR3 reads CASRSLSRNTEAFF. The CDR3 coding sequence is TGTGCCAGCAGAAGTCTAAGCAGGAACACTGAAGCTTTCTTT.

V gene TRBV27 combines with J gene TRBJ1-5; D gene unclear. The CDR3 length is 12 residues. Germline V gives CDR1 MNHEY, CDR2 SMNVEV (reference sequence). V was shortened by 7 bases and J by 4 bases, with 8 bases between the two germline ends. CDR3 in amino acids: CASTTLNQPQHF. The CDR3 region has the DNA TGTGCCAGCACCACACTGAATCAGCCCCAGCATTTT.

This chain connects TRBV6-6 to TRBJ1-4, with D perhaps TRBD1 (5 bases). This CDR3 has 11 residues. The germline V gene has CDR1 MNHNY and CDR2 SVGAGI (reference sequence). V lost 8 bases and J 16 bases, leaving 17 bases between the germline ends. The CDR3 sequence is CASGHAGPAFF. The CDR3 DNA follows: TGTGCCAGCGGACACGCGGGACCTGCGTTTTTT.

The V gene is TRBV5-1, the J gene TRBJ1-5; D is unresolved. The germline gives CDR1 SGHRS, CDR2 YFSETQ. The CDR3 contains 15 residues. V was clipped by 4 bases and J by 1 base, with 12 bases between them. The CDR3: CASSPGDPSNQPQHF. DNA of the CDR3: TGCGCCAGCAGCCCGGGAGACCCAAGCAATCAGCCCCAGCATTTT.

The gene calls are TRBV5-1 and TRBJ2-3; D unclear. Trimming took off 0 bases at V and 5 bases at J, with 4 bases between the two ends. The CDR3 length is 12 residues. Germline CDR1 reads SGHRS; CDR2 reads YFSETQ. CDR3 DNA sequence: TGCGCCAGCAGCTTGGGGGAAGATACGCAGTATTTT. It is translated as CASSLGEDTQYF.

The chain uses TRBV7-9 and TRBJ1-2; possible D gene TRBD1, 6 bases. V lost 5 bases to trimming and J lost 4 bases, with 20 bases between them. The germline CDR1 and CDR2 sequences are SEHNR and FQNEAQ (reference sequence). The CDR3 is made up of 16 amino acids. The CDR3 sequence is CASSTQWVGGGYGYTF. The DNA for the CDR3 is TGTGCCAGCAGCACCCAGTGGGTAGGGGGGGGCTATGGCTACACCTTC.

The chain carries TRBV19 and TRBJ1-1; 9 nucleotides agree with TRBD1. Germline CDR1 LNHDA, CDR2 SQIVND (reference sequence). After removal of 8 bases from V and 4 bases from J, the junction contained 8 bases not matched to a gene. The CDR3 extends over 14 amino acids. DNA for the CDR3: TGTGCCAGTTCGGGACAGGGAGGCAGCACTGAAGCTTTCTTT. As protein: CASSGQGGSTEAFF. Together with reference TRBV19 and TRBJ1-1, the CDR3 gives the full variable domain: DGGITQSPKYLFRKEGQNVTLSCEQNLNHDAMYWYRQDPGQGLRLIYYSQIVNDFQKGDIAEGYSVSREKKESFPLTVTSAQKNPTAFYLCASSGQGGSTEAFFGQGTRLTVV.

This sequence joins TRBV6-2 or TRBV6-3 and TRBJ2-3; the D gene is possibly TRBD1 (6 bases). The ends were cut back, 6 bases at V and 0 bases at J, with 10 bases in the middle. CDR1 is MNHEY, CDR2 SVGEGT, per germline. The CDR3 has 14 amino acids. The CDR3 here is CASSRGGSTDTQYF. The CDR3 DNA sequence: TGTGCCAGCAGCAGGGGCGGGAGCACAGATACGCAGTATTTT.

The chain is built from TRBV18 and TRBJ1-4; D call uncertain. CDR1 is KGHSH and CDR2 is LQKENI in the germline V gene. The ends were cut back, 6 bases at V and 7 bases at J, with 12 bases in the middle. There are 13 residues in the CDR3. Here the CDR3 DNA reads TGTGCCAGCTCGCCCGGATTGCGTGAAAAACTGTTTTTT. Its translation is CASSPGLREKLFF.

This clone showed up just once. In nucleotides, the CDR3 is TGTGCCAGCAGCTTCCGGGGGGAAGGACAAGAGACCCAGTACTTC. It specifies CASSFRGEGQETQYF. The chain is built from TRBV7-6 and TRBJ2-5; the match to TRBD2 covers 7 bases. CDR1 and CDR2 from the germline V gene are SGHVS and FNYEAQ. The ends lost 3 bases at V and 2 bases at J; junction bases unmatched: 6. The CDR3 has 15 amino acids.

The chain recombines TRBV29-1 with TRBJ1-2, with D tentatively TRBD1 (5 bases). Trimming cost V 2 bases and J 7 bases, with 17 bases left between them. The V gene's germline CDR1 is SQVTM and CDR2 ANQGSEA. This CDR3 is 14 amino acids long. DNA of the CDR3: TGCAGCGTTGAAAGGTCTGTCGGGGGGAGTGGCTACACCTTC. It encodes CSVERSVGGSGYTF.

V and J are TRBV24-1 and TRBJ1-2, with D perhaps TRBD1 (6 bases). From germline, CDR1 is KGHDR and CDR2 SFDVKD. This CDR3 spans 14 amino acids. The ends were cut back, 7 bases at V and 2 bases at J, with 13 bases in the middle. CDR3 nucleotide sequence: TGTGCCACCAGCGGCCGGGACAAGAACTATGGCTACACCTTC. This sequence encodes CATSGRDKNYGYTF.

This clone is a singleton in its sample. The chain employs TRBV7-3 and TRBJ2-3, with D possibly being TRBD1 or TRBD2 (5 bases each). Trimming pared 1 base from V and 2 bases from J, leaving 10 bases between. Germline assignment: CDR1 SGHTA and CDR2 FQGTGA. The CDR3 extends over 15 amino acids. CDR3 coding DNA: TGTGCCAGCAGCTTAAGGGGGATACCCACAGATACGCAGTATTTT. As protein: CASSLRGIPTDTQYF.

CDR3 nucleotide sequence: TGTGCCAGCAGCTTAGGGCTAGCCGGAATTACCGGGGAGCTGTTTTTT. Translating it yields CASSLGLAGITGELFF. J is TRBJ2-2 and V is TRBV11-2; possible D gene TRBD2, 5 bases. Germline V gives CDR1 SGHAT, CDR2 FQNNGV. Deletions cut 1 base from V and 5 bases from J, with 14 bases between. CDR3 length: 16 amino acids.

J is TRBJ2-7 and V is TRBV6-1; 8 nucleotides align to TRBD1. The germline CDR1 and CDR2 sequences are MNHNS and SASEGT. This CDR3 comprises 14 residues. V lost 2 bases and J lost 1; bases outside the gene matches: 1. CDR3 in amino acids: CASSEYRGSYEQYV. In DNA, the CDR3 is TGTGCCAGCAGTGAATACAGGGGGTCCTACGAGCAGTACGTC.

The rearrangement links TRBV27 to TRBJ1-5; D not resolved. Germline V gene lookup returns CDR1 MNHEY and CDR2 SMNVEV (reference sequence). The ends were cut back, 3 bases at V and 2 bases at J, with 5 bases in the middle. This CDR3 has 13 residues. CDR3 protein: CASSLNRNQPQHF. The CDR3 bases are TGTGCCAGCAGTTTGAACCGCAATCAGCCCCAGCATTTT.

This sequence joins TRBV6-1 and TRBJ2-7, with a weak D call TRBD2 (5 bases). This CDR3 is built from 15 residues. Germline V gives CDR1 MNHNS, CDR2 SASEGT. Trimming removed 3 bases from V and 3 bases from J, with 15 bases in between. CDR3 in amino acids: CASSDDEGIGYEQYV. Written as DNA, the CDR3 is TGTGCCAGCAGTGATGACGAGGGCATCGGCTACGAGCAGTACGTC.

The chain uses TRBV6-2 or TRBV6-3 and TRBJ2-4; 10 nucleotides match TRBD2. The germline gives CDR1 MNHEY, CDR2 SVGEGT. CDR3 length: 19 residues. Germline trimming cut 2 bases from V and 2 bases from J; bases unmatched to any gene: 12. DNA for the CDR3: TGTGCCAGCAGTTACCCCAGCGGGGGGGCCTTCGAGTCCAAAAACATTCAGTACTTC. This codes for CASSYPSGGAFESKNIQYF.

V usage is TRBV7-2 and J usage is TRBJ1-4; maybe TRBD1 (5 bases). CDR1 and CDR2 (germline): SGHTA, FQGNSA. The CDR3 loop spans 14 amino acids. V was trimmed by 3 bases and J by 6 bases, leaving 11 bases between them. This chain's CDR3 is CASSLMGGDEKLFF. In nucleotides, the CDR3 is TGTGCCAGCAGCTTGATGGGGGGGGATGAAAAACTGTTTTTT. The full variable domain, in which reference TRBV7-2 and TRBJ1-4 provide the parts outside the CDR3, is GAGVSQSPSNKVTEKGKDVELRCDPISGHTALYWYRQSLGQGLEFLIYFQGNSAPDKSGLPSDRFSAERTGGSVSTLTIQRTQQEDSAVYLCASSLMGGDEKLFFGSGTQLSVL.

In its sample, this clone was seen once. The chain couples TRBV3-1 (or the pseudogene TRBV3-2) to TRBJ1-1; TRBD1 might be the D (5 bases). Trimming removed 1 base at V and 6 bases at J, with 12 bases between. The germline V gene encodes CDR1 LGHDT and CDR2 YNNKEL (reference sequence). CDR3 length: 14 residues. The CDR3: CASSQGAEGAEAFF. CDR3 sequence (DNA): TGTGCCAGCAGCCAAGGCGCCGAAGGGGCTGAAGCTTTCTTT.